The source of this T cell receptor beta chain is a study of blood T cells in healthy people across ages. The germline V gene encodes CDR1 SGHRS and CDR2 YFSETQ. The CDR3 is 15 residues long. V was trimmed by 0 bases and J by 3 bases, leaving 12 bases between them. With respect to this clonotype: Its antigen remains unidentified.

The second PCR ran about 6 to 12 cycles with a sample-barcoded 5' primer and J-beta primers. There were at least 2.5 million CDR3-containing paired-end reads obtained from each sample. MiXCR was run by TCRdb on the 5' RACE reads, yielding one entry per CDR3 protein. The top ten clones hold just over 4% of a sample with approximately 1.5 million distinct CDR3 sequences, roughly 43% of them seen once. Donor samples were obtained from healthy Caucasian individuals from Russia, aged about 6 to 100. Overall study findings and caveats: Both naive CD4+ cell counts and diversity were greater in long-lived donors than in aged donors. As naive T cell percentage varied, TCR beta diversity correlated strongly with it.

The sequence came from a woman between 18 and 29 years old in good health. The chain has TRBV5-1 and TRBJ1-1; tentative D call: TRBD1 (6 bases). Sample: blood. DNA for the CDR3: TGCGCCAGCAGCTTGGGGCAGGGGTACGACACTGAAGCTTTCTTT. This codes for CASSLGQGYDTEAFF. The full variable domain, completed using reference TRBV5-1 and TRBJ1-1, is KAGVTQTPRYLIKTRGQQVTLSCSPISGHRSVSWYQQTPGQGLQFLFEYFSETQRNKGNFPGRFSGRQFSNSRSEMNVSTLELGDSALYLCASSLGQGYDTEAFFGQGTRLTVV.